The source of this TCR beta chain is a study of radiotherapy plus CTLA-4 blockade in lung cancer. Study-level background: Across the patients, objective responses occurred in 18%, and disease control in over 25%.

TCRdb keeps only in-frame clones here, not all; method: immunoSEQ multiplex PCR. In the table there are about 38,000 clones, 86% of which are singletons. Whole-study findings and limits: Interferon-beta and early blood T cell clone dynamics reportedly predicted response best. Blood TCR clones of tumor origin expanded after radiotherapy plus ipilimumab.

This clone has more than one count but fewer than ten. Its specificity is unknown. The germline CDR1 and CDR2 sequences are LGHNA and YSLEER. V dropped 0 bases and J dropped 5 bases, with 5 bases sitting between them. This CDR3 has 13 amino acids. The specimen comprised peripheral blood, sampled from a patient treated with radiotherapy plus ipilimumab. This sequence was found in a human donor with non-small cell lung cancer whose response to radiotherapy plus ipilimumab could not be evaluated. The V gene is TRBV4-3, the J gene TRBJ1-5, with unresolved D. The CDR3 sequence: CASSQDRDQPQHF. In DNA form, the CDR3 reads TGCGCCAGCAGCCAAGATCGGGATCAGCCCCAGCATTTT.